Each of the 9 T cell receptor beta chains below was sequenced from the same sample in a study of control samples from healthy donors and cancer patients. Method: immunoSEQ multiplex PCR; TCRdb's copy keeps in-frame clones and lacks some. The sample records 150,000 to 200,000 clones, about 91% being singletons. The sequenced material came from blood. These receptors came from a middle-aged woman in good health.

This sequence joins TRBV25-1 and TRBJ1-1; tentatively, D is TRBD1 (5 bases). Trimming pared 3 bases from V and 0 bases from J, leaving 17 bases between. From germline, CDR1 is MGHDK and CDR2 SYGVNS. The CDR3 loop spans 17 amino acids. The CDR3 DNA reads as TGTGCCAGCAGTGAGATCAGGGCGATGACCATGAACACTGAAGCTTTCTTT. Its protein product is CASSEIRAMTMNTEAFF.

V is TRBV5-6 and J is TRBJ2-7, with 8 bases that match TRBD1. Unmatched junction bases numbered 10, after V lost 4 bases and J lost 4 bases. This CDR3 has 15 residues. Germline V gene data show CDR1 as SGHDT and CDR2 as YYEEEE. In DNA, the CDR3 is TGTGCCAGCAGCCCGGCGGGACAGGAGGAGTACGAGCAGTACTTC. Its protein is CASSPAGQEEYEQYF.

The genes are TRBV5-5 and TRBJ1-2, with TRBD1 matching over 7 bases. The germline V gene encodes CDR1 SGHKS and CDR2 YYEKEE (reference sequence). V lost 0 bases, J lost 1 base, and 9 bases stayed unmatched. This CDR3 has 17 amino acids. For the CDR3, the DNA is TGTGCCAGCAGCTTGGACCGGGACAGTTGGTTTAACTATGGCTACACCTTC. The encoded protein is CASSLDRDSWFNYGYTF.

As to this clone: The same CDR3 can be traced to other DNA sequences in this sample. For the CDR3, the DNA is TGTGCCAGTAGTCTCGAACCCCGGAACACCGGGGAGCTGTTTTTT. It yields the protein CASSLEPRNTGELFF. The chain couples TRBV19 to TRBJ2-2; D gene unclear. Per germline, CDR1 LNHDA and CDR2 SQIVND (reference sequence). Trimming took 5 bases from V and 1 from J, leaving 11 bases between them. CDR3 length: 15 amino acids.

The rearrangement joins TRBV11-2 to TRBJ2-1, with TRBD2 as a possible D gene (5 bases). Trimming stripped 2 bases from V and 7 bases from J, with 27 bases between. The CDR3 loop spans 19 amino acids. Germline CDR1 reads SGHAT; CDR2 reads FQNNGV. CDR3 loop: CASSLLSRVGGIWANEQFF. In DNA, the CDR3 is TGTGCCAGCAGCTTATTGTCCCGAGTCGGAGGTATATGGGCGAATGAGCAGTTCTTC.

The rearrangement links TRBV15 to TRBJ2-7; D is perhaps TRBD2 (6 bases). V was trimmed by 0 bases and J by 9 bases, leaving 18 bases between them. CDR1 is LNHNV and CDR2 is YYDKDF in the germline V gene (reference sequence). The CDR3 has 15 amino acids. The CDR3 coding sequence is TGTGCCACCAGCAGAGATGCGGGGTTCGCGGAAGGGCAGTACTTC. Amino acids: CATSRDAGFAEGQYF.

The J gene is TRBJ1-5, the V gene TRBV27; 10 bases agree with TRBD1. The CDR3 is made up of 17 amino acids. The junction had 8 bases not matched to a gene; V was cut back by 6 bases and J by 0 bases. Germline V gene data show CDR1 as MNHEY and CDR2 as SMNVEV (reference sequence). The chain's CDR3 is CASRPGQGLYSNQPQHF. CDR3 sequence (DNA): TGTGCCAGCAGACCGGGACAGGGGCTTTATAGCAATCAGCCCCAGCATTTT.

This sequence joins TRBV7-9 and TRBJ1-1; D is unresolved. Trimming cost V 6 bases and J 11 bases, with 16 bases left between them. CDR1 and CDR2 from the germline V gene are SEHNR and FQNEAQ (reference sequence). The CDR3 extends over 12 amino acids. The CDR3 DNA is TGTGCCAGCAGTCAACCCGGTGGTAGCGCTTTCTTT. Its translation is CASSQPGGSAFF.

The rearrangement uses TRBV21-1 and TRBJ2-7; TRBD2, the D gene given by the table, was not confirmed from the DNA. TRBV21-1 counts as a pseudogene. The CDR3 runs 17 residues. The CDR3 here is CASSKASVGAGVGEQYF. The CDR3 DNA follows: TGTGCCAGCAGCAAAGCCTCAGTGGGAGCGGGGGTAGGCGAGCAGTACTTC.